There are a few counts of the clone carrying this TCR beta chain. The data stem from a study of blood T cell repertoires in COVID-19. Study-wide background: Acute and convalescent COVID-19 specimens originated in the United States, Italy and Spain.

The age range of participants was 18 to 89 years, with residence in around 22 US areas. The V segment lost 5 bases and the J segment 11 bases; nucleotides outside the gene matches: 15. The CDR3 sequence is 16 residues long. The germline gives CDR1 LNHDA, CDR2 SQIVND (reference sequence). The method was immunoSEQ multiplex PCR; TCRdb's version includes in-frame clones alone and lacks a portion of them. The sample lists 150,000 to 200,000 clones; 76% were seen once. This rearrangement joins TRBV19 to TRBJ1-6; TRBD1 agrees at 7 bases. The source material was PBMCs or T cells enriched from blood (not recorded which). This clonotype was obtained from a woman aged 50 to 60 with acute COVID-19. The CDR3 loop is CASSATGTVGIAPLHF. The CDR3 coding sequence is TGTGCCAGTAGTGCGACCGGGACAGTAGGTATTGCACCCCTCCACTTT.